These T cell receptor beta chains were read from a single sample in a study of vaccination and CD4 T cells after COVID-19. TCRdb reanalysed the PCR reads using MiXCR and keeps one entry per CDR3 protein. The sample has roughly 7,500 distinct CDR3 sequences; 45% to 55% are singletons. These receptors are not linked to any known antigen. Sequenced sample: CD4+ T cells from blood, cultured in vitro. The receptors stem from a human donor who had recovered from COVID-19. CDR3s include the opening cysteine and the closing phenylalanine or tryptophan. A D gene is named only where the DNA matches it firmly. Not all rows give a size; the values are once, few, many and, for expanded clones, a class.

clone_size: .
j_call: TRBJ2-1
d_call: .
v_call: TRBV18
cdr3_nt: TGTGCCAGCTCACCAGGCCCCTACAATGAGCAGTTCTTC
cdr3_aa: CASSPGPYNEQFF

clone_size: few
j_call: TRBJ1-3
d_call: .
v_call: TRBV7-8
cdr3_nt: TGTGCCAGCAGCTTAAACCCCGGGGCCACCTCTGGAAACACCATATATTTT
cdr3_aa: CASSLNPGATSGNTIYF

clone_size: .
j_call: TRBJ2-2
d_call: TRBD1
v_call: TRBV4-2
cdr3_nt: TGTGCCAGCAGCCAAGATTCTGGACAGGGTCCCGGGGAGCTGTTTTTT
cdr3_aa: CASSQDSGQGPGELFF

clone_size: .
j_call: TRBJ1-5
d_call: .
v_call: TRBV5-1
cdr3_nt: TGCGCCAGCAGCCCGTCAGATAGCAATCAGCCCCAGCATTTT
cdr3_aa: CASSPSDSNQPQHF

clone_size: few
j_call: TRBJ2-3
d_call: .
v_call: TRBV7-9
cdr3_nt: TGTGCCAGCAGCCCCCCGGTGAGAGCGAAAGATACGCAGTATTTT
cdr3_aa: CASSPPVRAKDTQYF

clone_size: .
j_call: TRBJ2-5
d_call: TRBD2
v_call: TRBV10-3
cdr3_nt: TGTGCCATCAGTGACCCACTAGCGGGGAACGGGGAGACCCAGTACTTC
cdr3_aa: CAISDPLAGNGETQYF

clone_size: large
j_call: TRBJ1-6
d_call: .
v_call: TRBV12-3/TRBV12-4
cdr3_nt: TGTGCCAGCAGTCGAATAGGACTCCTTAGCTCCTATAATTCACCCCTCCACTTT
cdr3_aa: CASSRIGLLSSYNSPLHF

clone_size: .
j_call: TRBJ2-5
d_call: .
v_call: TRBV20-1
cdr3_nt: TGCAGTGCCCCCCTGGGGGGGCATAAAGAGACCCAGTACTTC
cdr3_aa: CSAPLGGHKETQYF

clone_size: few
j_call: TRBJ2-1
d_call: .
v_call: TRBV6-2/TRBV6-3
cdr3_nt: TGTGCCAGCAGTTGGCCTAGTGGGACGGTAAATGAGCAGTTCTTC
cdr3_aa: CASSWPSGTVNEQFF

clone_size: once
j_call: TRBJ2-7
d_call: TRBD2
v_call: TRBV20-1
cdr3_nt: TGCAGTGCTAGGCAACTAGCGGGGCGTGATTACGAGCAGTACTTC
cdr3_aa: CSARQLAGRDYEQYF

clone_size: .
j_call: TRBJ2-7
d_call: TRBD2
v_call: TRBV10-3
cdr3_nt: TGTGCCATCAGTCGGGGGGGGCACGAGCAGTACTTC
cdr3_aa: CAISRGGHEQYF

clone_size: large
j_call: TRBJ1-6
d_call: TRBD1
v_call: TRBV12-3/TRBV12-4
cdr3_nt: TGTGCCAGCAGTAGGACAGGAACCCGGAGCTCCTATAATTCACCCCTCCACTTT
cdr3_aa: CASSRTGTRSSYNSPLHF

clone_size: .
j_call: TRBJ2-3
d_call: .
v_call: TRBV11-3
cdr3_nt: TGTGCCAGCAGCGCGCAGAGCAGTCAATACTTCTATACGCAGTATTTT
cdr3_aa: CASSAQSSQYFYTQYF

clone_size: .
j_call: TRBJ2-3
d_call: TRBD2
v_call: TRBV7-2
cdr3_nt: TGTGCCAGCAGCTTAGCCGGGAGGGCCGGGGATACGCAGTATTTT
cdr3_aa: CASSLAGRAGDTQYF

clone_size: once
j_call: TRBJ2-4
d_call: .
v_call: TRBV20-1
cdr3_nt: TGCAGTGCTAGTGGAAGGACCCGAGCGACAAACATTCAGTACTTC
cdr3_aa: CSASGRTRATNIQYF

clone_size: .
j_call: TRBJ2-3
d_call: .
v_call: TRBV19
cdr3_nt: TGTGCCACAAGACCTACAAGCACAGATACGCAGTATTTT
cdr3_aa: CATRPTSTDTQYF

clone_size: few
j_call: TRBJ1-1
d_call: .
v_call: TRBV20-1
cdr3_nt: TGCAGTGCTCCACGCAACATGAACACTGAAGCTTTCTTT
cdr3_aa: CSAPRNMNTEAFF

clone_size: .
j_call: TRBJ1-2
d_call: .
v_call: TRBV6-1
cdr3_nt: TGTGCCAGCAGTACCTCGGGGGGCGTAAACTATGGCTACACCTTC
cdr3_aa: CASSTSGGVNYGYTF

clone_size: .
j_call: TRBJ1-1
d_call: .
v_call: TRBV7-2
cdr3_nt: TGTGCCAGCAGCTTCTCCCGGGGGCTTACTGAAGCTTTCTTT
cdr3_aa: CASSFSRGLTEAFF

clone_size: .
j_call: TRBJ2-1
d_call: .
v_call: TRBV7-2
cdr3_nt: TGTGCCAGCAGCTCCGACGGGACAGAGCAGTTCTTC
cdr3_aa: CASSSDGTEQFF

clone_size: .
j_call: TRBJ2-3
d_call: TRBD2
v_call: TRBV20-1
cdr3_nt: TGCAGTGCCGGCCTAGCGGGAGTCACAGATACGCAGTATTTT
cdr3_aa: CSAGLAGVTDTQYF

clone_size: few
j_call: TRBJ1-1
d_call: TRBD1
v_call: TRBV6-5
cdr3_nt: TGTGCCAGCAGTTTAGACGACAGGGATAAAGCTTTCTTT
cdr3_aa: CASSLDDRDKAFF

clone_size: few
j_call: TRBJ2-5
d_call: .
v_call: TRBV25-1
cdr3_nt: TGTGCCAGCAGCGCACGGGGGGCTGCCAGGGAGACCCAGTACTTC
cdr3_aa: CASSARGAARETQYF

clone_size: .
j_call: TRBJ1-4
d_call: .
v_call: TRBV20-1
cdr3_nt: TGCAGTGCCATCTCCGGGAAACTGTTTTTT
cdr3_aa: CSAISGKLFF

clone_size: few
j_call: TRBJ2-7
d_call: .
v_call: TRBV20-1
cdr3_nt: TGCAGTGCTATCGGGCAACGGGGCGAGCAGTACTTC
cdr3_aa: CSAIGQRGEQYF

clone_size: few
j_call: TRBJ1-1
d_call: .
v_call: TRBV2
cdr3_nt: TGTGCCAGCACTTTGGGCAGTATGAACACTGAAGCTTTCTTT
cdr3_aa: CASTLGSMNTEAFF

clone_size: .
j_call: TRBJ2-5
d_call: .
v_call: TRBV19
cdr3_nt: TGTGCCAGTAGCCCATGGGGGGGCCAGGAGACCCAGTACTTC
cdr3_aa: CASSPWGGQETQYF

clone_size: .
j_call: TRBJ2-3
d_call: .
v_call: TRBV5-1
cdr3_nt: TGCGCCAGCAGCTTAGGACAGCGCACAGATACGCAGTATTTT
cdr3_aa: CASSLGQRTDTQYF

clone_size: few
j_call: TRBJ1-5
d_call: .
v_call: TRBV6-1
cdr3_nt: TGTGCCAGCAGTCAGGTGAGGGGAGCCACTGGCAGCAATCAGCCCCAGCATTTT
cdr3_aa: CASSQVRGATGSNQPQHF

clone_size: .
j_call: TRBJ2-5
d_call: .
v_call: TRBV7-2
cdr3_nt: TGTGCCAGCAGCCCAGGGGTTGCTCGAGGGCAAGAGACCCAGTACTTC
cdr3_aa: CASSPGVARGQETQYF

clone_size: .
j_call: TRBJ2-7
d_call: .
v_call: TRBV7-2
cdr3_nt: TGTGCCAGCAGCTTAATGACGGACTCCTACGAGCAGTACTTC
cdr3_aa: CASSLMTDSYEQYF

clone_size: once
j_call: TRBJ2-3
d_call: TRBD2
v_call: TRBV7-3
cdr3_nt: TGTGCCAGCAGTTACGGGAGGGGGGCAACAGATACGCAGTATTTT
cdr3_aa: CASSYGRGATDTQYF

clone_size: .
j_call: TRBJ2-7
d_call: TRBD1
v_call: TRBV5-5
cdr3_nt: TGTGCCAGCAGCTCACTGACAGGGAGCTCCTACGAGCAGTACTTC
cdr3_aa: CASSSLTGSSYEQYF

clone_size: few
j_call: TRBJ1-1
d_call: .
v_call: TRBV2
cdr3_nt: TGTGCCAGCTGTGATGGGTCTTCGGCTGAAGCTTTCTTT
cdr3_aa: CASCDGSSAEAFF

clone_size: few
j_call: TRBJ2-2
d_call: TRBD2
v_call: TRBV7-6
cdr3_nt: TGTGCCAGCAGCCGGGTGGCGGGGGCGAACACCGGGGAGCTGTTTTTT
cdr3_aa: CASSRVAGANTGELFF

clone_size: .
j_call: TRBJ2-5
d_call: .
v_call: TRBV7-2
cdr3_nt: TGTGCCAGCAGCTCCGGATCGGAGACCCAGTACTTC
cdr3_aa: CASSSGSETQYF

clone_size: .
j_call: TRBJ1-5
d_call: .
v_call: TRBV6-4
cdr3_nt: TGTGCCAGCAGTGACTCGTCTTATAGGGCCCTCAATCAGCCCCAGCATTTT
cdr3_aa: CASSDSSYRALNQPQHF

clone_size: .
j_call: TRBJ2-7
d_call: .
v_call: TRBV11-1
cdr3_nt: TGTGCCAGCAGCTTGGGGGCGGGAGCCTACGAGCAGTACTTC
cdr3_aa: CASSLGAGAYEQYF

clone_size: .
j_call: TRBJ2-7
d_call: .
v_call: TRBV6-2/TRBV6-3
cdr3_nt: TGTGCCAGCAGCGCGCCGGGGCTTTGGGCCTACGAGCAGTACTTC
cdr3_aa: CASSAPGLWAYEQYF

clone_size: .
j_call: TRBJ1-3
d_call: .
v_call: TRBV25-1
cdr3_nt: TGTGCCAGCAGTGAGCTGTCAGGACAAAGAAATGGAAACACCATATATTTT
cdr3_aa: CASSELSGQRNGNTIYF

clone_size: .
j_call: TRBJ1-2
d_call: TRBD1
v_call: TRBV30
cdr3_nt: TGTGCCTTCCACAGGGGGATGGTGGAGAGGGCTAGGGGCTACACCTTC
cdr3_aa: CAFHRGMVERARGYTF